The clone carrying this T cell receptor beta chain was recorded many times. Germline V CDR1 and CDR2: SGHTA, FQGNSA. Losses at the gene ends were 5 bases for V and 2 bases for J; bases not matched to a gene: 5. This CDR3 region has 15 residues. This sample stems from a study of T cells of healthy individuals. MiXCR was run by TCRdb on the 5' RACE reads, yielding one entry per CDR3 protein. The sample carries some 41,000 distinct CDR3 sequences, around 4.5% recorded once. The chain joins TRBV7-2 to TRBJ2-7, with 11 bases that match TRBD2. The TCR originated in a human donor in good health. CDR3 nucleotides: TGTGCCAGCAGCGCAGGGACTAGCGGAGCCTACGAGCAGTACTTC. Protein sequence: CASSAGTSGAYEQYF. Filled out from reference TRBV7-2 and TRBJ2-7, the complete variable domain reads GAGVSQSPSNKVTEKGKDVELRCDPISGHTALYWYRQSLGQGLEFLIYFQGNSAPDKSGLPSDRFSAERTGGSVSTLTIQRTQQEDSAVYLCASSAGTSGAYEQYFGPGTRLTVT.